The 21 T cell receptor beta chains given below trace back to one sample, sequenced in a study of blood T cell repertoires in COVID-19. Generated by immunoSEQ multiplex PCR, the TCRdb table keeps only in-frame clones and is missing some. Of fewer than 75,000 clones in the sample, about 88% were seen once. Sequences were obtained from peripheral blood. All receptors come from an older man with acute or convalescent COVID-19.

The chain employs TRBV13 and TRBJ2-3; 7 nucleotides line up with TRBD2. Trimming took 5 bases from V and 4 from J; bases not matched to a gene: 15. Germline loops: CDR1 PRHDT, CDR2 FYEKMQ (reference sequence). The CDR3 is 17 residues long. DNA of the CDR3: TGTGCCAGCAGCCCTCCCGGGTCCCTTGGGGGGGCAGATACGCAGTATTTT. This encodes CASSPPGSLGGADTQYF. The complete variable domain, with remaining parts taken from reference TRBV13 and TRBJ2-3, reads AAGVIQSPRHLIKEKRETATLKCYPIPRHDTVYWYQQGPGQDPQFLISFYEKMQSDKGSIPDRFSAQQFSDYHSELNMSSLELGDSALYFCASSPPGSLGGADTQYFGPGTRLTVL.

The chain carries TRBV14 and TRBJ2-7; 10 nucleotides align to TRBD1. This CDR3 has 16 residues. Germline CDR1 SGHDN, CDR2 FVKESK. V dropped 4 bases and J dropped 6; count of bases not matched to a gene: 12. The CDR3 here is CASSPTLTGGKGEQYF. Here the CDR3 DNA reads TGTGCCAGCAGCCCCACACTGACAGGGGGCAAGGGCGAGCAGTACTTC. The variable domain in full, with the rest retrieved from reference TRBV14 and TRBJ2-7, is EAGVTQFPSHSVIEKGQTVTLRCDPISGHDNLYWYRRVMGKEIKFLLHFVKESKQDESGMPNNRFLAERTGGTYSTLKVQPAELEDSGVYFCASSPTLTGGKGEQYFGPGTRLTVT.

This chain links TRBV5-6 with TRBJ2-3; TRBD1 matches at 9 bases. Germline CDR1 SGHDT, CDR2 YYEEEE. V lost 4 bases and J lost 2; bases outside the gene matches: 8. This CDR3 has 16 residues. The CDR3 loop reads CASSGAGTGITDTQYF. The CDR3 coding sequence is TGTGCCAGCAGCGGGGCCGGGACAGGGATCACAGATACGCAGTATTTT.

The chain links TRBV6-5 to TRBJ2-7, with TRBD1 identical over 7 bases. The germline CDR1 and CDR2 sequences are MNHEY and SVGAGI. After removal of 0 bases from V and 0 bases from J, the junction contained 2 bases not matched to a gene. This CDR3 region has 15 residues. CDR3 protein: CASSYSTGFSYEQYF. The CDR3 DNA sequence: TGTGCCAGCAGTTACTCGACAGGGTTCTCCTACGAGCAGTACTTC.

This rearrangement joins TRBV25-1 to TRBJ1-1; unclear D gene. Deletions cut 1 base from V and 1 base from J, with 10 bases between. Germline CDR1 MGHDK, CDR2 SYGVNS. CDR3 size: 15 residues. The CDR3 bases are TGTGCCAGCAGTGAATCTCTGAGTACGAACACTGAAGCTTTCTTT. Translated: CASSESLSTNTEAFF.

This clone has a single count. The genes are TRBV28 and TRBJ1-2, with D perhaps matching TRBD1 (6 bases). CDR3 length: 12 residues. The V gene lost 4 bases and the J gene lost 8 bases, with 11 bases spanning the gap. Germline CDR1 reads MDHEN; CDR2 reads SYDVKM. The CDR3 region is CASSSRGPGYTF. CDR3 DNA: TGTGCCAGCAGTTCCAGGGGACCAGGCTACACCTTC.

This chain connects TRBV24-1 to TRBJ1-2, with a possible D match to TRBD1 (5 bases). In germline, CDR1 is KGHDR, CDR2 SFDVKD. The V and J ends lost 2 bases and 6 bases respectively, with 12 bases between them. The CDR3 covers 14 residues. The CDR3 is CATSDSGTSDGYTF. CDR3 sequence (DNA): TGTGCCACCAGTGATTCAGGGACTTCGGATGGCTACACCTTC.

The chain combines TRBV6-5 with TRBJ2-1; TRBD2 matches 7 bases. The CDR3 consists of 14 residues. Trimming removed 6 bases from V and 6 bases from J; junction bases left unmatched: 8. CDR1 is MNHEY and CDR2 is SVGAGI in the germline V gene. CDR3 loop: CASRGLVPGNEQFF. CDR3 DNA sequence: TGTGCCAGCAGAGGACTAGTCCCGGGCAATGAGCAGTTCTTC.

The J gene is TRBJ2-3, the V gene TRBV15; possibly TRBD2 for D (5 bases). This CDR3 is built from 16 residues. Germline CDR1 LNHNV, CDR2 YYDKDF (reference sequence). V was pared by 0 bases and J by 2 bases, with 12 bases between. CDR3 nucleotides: TGTGCCACCAGCAGAGATGGAGAGGGTACCACAGATACGCAGTATTTT. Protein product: CATSRDGEGTTDTQYF.

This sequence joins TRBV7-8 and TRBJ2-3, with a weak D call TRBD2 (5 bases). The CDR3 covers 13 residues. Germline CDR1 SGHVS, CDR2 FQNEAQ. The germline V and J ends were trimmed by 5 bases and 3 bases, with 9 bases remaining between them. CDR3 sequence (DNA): TGTGCCAGCAGCCGAGGAGGTACAGATACGCAGTATTTT. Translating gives CASSRGGTDTQYF.

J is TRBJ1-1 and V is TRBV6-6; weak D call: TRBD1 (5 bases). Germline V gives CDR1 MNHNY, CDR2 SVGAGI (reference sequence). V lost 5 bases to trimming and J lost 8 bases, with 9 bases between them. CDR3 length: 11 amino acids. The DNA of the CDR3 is TGTGCCAGCAGTGTGAGACAGGAAGCTTTCTTT. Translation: CASSVRQEAFF.

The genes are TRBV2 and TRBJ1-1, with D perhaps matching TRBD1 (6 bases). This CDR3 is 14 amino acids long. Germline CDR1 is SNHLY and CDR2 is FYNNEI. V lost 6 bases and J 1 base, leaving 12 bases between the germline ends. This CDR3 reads CASRSTGGNTEAFF. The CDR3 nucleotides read TGTGCCAGCAGATCGACAGGAGGGAACACTGAAGCTTTCTTT.

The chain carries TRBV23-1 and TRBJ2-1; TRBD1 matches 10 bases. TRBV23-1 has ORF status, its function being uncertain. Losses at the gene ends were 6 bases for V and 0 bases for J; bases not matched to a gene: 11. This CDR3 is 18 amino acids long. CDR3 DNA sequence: TGCGCCAGCAGCTTCCGGGACAGGGGCCCCTCCTCCTACAATGAGCAGTTCTTC. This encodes CASSFRDRGPSSYNEQFF.

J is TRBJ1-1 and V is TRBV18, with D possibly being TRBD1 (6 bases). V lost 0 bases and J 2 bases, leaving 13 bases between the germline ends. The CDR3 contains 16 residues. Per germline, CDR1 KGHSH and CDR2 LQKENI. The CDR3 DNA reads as TGTGCCAGCTCACCACCCCCTGGGGGGGCCAACACTGAAGCTTTCTTT. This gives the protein CASSPPPGGANTEAFF. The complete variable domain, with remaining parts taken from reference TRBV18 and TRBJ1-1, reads NAGVMQNPRHLVRRRGQEARLRCSPMKGHSHVYWYRQLPEEGLKFMVYLQKENIIDESGMPKERFSAEFPKEGPSILRIQQVVRGDSAAYFCASSPPPGGANTEAFFGQGTRLTVV.

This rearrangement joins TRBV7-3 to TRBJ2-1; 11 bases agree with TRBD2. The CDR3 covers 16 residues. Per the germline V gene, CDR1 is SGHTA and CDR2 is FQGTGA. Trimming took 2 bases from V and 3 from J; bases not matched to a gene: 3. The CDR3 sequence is CASSLQGTSGYNEQFF. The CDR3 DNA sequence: TGTGCCAGCAGCTTACAAGGGACTAGCGGCTACAATGAGCAGTTCTTC.

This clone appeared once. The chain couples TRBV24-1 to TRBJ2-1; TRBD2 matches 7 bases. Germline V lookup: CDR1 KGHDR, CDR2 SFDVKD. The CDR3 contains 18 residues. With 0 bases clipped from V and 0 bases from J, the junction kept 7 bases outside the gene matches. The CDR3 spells CATSDLRPRGSSYNEQFF. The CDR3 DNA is TGTGCCACCAGTGATTTGCGGCCGCGGGGGAGCTCCTACAATGAGCAGTTCTTC.

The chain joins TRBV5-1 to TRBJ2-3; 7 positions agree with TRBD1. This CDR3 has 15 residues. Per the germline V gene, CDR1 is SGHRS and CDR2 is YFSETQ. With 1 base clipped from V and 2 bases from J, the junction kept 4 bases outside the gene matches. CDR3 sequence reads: CASSLQGQYTDTQYF. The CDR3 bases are TGCGCCAGCAGCTTGCAGGGACAGTACACAGATACGCAGTATTTT.

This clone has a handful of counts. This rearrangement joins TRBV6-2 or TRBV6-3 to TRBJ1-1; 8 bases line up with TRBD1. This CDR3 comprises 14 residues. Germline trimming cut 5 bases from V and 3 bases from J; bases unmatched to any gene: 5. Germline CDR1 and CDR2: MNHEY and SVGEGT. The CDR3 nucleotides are TGTGCCAGCAGTGACAGGGGTTGGGACACTGAAGCTTTCTTT. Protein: CASSDRGWDTEAFF.

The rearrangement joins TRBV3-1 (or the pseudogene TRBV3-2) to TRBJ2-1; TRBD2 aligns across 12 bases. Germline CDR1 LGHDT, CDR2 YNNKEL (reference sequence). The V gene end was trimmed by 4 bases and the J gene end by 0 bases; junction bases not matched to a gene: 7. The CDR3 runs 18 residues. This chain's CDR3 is CASSLRLAGDSSYNEQFF. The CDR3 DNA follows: TGTGCCAGCAGCCTAAGACTAGCGGGGGACAGCTCCTACAATGAGCAGTTCTTC.

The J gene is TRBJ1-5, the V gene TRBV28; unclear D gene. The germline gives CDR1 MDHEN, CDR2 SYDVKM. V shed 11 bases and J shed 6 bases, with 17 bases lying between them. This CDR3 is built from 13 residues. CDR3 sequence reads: CAGQYPPRQPQHF. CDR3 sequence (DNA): TGTGCCGGTCAGTACCCACCCCGTCAGCCCCAGCATTTT.

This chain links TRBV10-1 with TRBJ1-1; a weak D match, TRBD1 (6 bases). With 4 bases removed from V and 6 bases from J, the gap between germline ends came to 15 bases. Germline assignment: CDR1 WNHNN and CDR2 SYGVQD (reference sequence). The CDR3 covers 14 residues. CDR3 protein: CASSVGGSRAEAFF. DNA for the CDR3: TGCGCCAGCAGTGTTGGGGGCTCGCGAGCTGAAGCTTTCTTT.